The count of the clone carrying this TCR beta chain is one. Its antigen remains unidentified. Between the trimmed V and J ends, which lost 7 bases and 0 bases, there was a span of 15 bases. CDR3 length equals 15 residues. Germline V lookup: CDR1 SQVTM, CDR2 ANQGSEA. These data originate in a study of shared clonotypes between healthy human individuals. Study-wide findings and caveats: Non-shared clonotypes displayed generation probabilities falling below those of clonotypes present in all four donors. A generally larger estimated richness was seen in naive subsets than in memory subsets.

Generated by immunoSEQ multiplex PCR, the TCRdb table keeps only in-frame clones and is missing some. This table has about 2.4 million clones, approximately 90% appearing once. The sample was naive CD4+ T cells sorted from blood. The subset denotes: CD45RA+ positively selected. This receptor was obtained from a young man in good health. This chain links TRBV29-1 with TRBJ1-4; D is perhaps TRBD1 (5 bases). The CDR3 DNA reads TGCAGCGGGGGCCGTAAATCGGCAACTAATGAAAAACTGTTTTTT. The encoded protein is CSGGRKSATNEKLFF.